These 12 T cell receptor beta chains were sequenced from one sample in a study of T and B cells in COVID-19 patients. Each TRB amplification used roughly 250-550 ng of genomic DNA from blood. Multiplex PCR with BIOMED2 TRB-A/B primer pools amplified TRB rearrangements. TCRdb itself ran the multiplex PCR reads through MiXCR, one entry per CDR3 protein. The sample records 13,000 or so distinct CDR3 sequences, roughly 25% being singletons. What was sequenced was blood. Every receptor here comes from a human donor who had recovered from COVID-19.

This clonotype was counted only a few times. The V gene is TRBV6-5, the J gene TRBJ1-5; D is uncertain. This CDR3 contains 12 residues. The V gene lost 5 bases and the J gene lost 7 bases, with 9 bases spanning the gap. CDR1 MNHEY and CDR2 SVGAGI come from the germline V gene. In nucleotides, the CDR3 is TGTGCCAGCAGTGCCTTGGGGCAGCCCCAGCATTTT. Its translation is CASSALGQPQHF.

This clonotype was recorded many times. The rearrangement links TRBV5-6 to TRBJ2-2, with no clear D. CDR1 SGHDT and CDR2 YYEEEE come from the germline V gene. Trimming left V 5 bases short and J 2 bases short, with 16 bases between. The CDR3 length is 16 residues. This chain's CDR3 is CASRPGTATNTGELFF. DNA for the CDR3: TGTGCCAGCAGGCCGGGCACGGCAACCAACACCGGGGAGCTGTTTTTT.

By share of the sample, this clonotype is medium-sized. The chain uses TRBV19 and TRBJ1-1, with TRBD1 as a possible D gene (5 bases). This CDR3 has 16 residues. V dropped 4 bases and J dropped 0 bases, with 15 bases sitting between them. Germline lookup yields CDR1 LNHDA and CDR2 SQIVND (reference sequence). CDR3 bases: TGTGCCAGTAGTAGCACGGGGGTTTGGGTGAACACTGAAGCTTTCTTT. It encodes CASSSTGVWVNTEAFF.

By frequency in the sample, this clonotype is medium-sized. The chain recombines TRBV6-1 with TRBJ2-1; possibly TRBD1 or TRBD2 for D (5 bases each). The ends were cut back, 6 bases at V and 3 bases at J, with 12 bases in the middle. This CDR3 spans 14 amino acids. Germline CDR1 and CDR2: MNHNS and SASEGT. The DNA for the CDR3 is TGTGCCAGCAGAAGGGACGTCAACTACAATGAGCAGTTCTTC. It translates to CASRRDVNYNEQFF.

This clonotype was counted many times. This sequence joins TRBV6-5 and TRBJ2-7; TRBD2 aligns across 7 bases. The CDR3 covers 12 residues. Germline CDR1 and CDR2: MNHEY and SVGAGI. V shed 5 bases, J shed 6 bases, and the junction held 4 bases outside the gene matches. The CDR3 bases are TGTGCCAGCAGTCGGGACTACTCCGAGCAGTACTTC. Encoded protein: CASSRDYSEQYF.

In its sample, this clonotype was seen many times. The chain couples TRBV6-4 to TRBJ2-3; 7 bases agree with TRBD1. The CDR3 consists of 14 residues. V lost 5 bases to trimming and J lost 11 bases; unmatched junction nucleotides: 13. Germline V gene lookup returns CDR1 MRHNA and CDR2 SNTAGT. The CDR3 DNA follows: TGTGCCAGCAGTCCCGGGACAGCTCTAGATGGGCAGTATTTT. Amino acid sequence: CASSPGTALDGQYF.

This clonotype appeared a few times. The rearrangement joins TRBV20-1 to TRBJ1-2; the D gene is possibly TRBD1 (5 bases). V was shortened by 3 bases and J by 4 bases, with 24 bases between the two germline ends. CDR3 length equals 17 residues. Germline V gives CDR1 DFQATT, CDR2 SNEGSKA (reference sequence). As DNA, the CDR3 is TGCAGTGCTAGCCTGGGGCAGGGAATGGGTGAGGCCTATGGCTACACCTTC. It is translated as CSASLGQGMGEAYGYTF.

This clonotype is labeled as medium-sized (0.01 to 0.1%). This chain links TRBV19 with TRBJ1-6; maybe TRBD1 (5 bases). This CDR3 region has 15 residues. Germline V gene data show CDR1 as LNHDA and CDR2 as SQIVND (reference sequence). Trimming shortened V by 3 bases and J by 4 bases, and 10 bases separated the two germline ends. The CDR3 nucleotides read TGTGCCAGTAGTATGGGGACGGCTTATAATTCACCCCTCCACTTT. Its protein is CASSMGTAYNSPLHF.

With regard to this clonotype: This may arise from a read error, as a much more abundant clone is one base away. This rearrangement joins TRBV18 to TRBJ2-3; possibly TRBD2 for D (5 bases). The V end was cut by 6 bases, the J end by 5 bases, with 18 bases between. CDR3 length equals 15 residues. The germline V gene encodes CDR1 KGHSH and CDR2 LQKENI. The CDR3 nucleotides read TGTGCCAGCTCCGGGGAGCGGCATCAAGGAGATACGCAGTATTTT. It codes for CASSGERHQGDTQYF.

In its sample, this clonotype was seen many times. DNA for the CDR3: TGTGCCAGCAGCTTGCCCACAGGTCCGCAAGAGACCCAGTACTTC. Amino acids: CASSLPTGPQETQYF. The chain uses TRBV5-4 and TRBJ2-5; possible D gene TRBD1, 5 bases. V was pared by 1 base and J by 2 bases, with 12 bases between. From germline, CDR1 is SGHNT and CDR2 YYREEE (reference sequence). This CDR3 is 15 amino acids long.

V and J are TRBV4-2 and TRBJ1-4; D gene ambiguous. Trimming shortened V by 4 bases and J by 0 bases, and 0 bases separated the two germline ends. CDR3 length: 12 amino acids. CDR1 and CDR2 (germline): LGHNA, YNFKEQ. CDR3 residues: CASSPTNEKLFF. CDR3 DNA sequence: TGTGCCAGCAGCCCAACTAATGAAAAACTGTTTTTT.

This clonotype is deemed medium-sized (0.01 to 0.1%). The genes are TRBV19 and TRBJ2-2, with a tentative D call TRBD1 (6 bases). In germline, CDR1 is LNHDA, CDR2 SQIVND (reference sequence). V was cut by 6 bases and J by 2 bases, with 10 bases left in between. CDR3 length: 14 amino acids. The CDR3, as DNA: TGTGCCAGTAGCGGACAGCTTAACACCGGGGAGCTGTTTTTT. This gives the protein CASSGQLNTGELFF.